This TCR beta chain was observed in a study of blood T cells in healthy people across ages. Study outcomes and limitations: PBMC samples, being unsorted, prevented any conclusive comparison of naive and antigen-experienced cells. Compared with aged donors, long-lived donors showed fewer expanded clones, suggesting selection. Samples with more naive T cells showed higher observed beta diversity.

The germline V gene has CDR1 MNHNS and CDR2 SASEGT. This CDR3 is 14 amino acids long. This clonotype has just one count. Its antigen is unknown. PCR was performed a second time for roughly 7 to 11 cycles using a sample-barcoded 5' primer and a J-beta primer mix. One entry per CDR3 protein results from TCRdb running MiXCR on the 5' RACE reads. The data show approximately 1,100,000 distinct CDR3 sequences, with 40% to 50% seen just once and approximately 20% held by the top ten. Donor samples were obtained from healthy Caucasian individuals from Russia, aged about 6 to 95. Material for sequencing was blood. The sequence was obtained from a woman aged 55-70 years in good health. The V and J genes are TRBV6-1 and TRBJ2-5, with D possibly being TRBD2 (6 bases). Near its end, the DNA agrees better with TRBJ2-1, so the J call may be wrong. CDR3 protein: CASSEHWRGETQFF. Written as DNA, the CDR3 is TGTGCCAGCAGTGAGCACTGGAGGGGAGAGACCCAGTTCTTC.